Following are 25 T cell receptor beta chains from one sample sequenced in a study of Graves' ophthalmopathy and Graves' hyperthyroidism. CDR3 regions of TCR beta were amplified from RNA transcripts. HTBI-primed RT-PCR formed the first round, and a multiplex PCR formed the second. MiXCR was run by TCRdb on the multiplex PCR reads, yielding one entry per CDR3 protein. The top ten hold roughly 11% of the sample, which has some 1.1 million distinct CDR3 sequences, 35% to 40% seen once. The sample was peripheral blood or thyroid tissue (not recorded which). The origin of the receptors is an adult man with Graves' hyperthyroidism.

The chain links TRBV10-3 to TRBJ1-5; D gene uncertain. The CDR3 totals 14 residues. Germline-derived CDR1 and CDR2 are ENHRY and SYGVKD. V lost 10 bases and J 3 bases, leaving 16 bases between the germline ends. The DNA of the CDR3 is TGTGCCACCCGTGGGCGGACGATCAATCAGCCCCAGCATTTT. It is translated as CATRGRTINQPQHF.

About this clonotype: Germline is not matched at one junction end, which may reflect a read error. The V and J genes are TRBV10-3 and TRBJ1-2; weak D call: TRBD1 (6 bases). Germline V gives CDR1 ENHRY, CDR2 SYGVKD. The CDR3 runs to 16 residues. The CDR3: CASSEVDSLLNYGYTF. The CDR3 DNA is TGTGCCAGCAGTGAAGTGGACAGTCTTTTAAACTATGGCTACACCTTC.

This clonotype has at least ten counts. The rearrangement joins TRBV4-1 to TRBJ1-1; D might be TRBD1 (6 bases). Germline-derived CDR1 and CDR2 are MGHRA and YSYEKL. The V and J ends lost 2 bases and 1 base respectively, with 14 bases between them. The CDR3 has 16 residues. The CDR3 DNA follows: TGCGCCAGCAGCCAATCCAAATCGGACAGGAACACTGAAGCTTTCTTT. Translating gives CASSQSKSDRNTEAFF.

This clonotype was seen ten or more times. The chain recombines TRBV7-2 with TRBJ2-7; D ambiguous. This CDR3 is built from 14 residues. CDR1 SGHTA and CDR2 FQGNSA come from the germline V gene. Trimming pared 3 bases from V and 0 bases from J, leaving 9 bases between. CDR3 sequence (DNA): TGTGCCAGCAGCTTTCTGGACGACTCCTACGAGCAGTACTTC. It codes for CASSFLDDSYEQYF.

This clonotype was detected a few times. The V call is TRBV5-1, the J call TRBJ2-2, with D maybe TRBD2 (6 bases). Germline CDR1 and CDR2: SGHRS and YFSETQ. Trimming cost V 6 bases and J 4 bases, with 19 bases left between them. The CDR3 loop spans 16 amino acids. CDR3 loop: CASTRLGGVPTGELFF. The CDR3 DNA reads TGCGCCAGCACCCGACTTGGAGGGGTCCCCACCGGGGAGCTGTTTTTT. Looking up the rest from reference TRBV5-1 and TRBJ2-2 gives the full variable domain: KAGVTQTPRYLIKTRGQQVTLSCSPISGHRSVSWYQQTPGQGLQFLFEYFSETQRNKGNFPGRFSGRQFSNSRSEMNVSTLELGDSALYLCASTRLGGVPTGELFFGEGSRLTVL.

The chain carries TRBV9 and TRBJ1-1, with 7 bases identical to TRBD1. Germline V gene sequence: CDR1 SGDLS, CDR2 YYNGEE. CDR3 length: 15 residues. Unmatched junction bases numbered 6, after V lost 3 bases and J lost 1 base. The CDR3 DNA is TGTGCCAGCAGCGCAGGGGGGCACGCGAACACTGAAGCTTTCTTT. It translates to CASSAGGHANTEAFF.

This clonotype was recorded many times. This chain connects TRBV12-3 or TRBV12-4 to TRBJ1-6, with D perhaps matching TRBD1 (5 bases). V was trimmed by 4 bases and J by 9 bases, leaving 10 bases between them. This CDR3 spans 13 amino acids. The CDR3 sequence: CASSSGTVSPLHF. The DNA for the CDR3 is TGTGCCAGCAGTTCGGGGACGGTTTCACCCCTCCACTTT.

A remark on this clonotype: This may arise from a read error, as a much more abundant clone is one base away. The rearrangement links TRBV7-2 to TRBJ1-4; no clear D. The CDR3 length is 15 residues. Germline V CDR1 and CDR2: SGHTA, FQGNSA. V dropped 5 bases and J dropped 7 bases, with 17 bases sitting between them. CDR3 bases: TGTGCCAGCAGCCCAACGGCAGGATTTAGTGAAAAACTGTTTTTT. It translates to CASSPTAGFSEKLFF.

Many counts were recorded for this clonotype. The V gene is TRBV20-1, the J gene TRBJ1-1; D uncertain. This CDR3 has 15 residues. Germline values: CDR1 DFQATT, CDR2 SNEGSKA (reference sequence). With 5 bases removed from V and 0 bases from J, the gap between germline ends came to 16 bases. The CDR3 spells CSAQDGGVMNTEAFF. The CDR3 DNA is TGCAGTGCTCAGGACGGCGGGGTCATGAACACTGAAGCTTTCTTT.

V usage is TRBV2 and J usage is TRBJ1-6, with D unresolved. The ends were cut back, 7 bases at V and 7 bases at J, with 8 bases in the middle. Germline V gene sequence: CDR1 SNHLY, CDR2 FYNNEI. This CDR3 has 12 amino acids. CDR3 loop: CASMPGNSPLHF. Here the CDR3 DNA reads TGTGCCAGCATGCCGGGAAATTCACCCCTCCACTTT.

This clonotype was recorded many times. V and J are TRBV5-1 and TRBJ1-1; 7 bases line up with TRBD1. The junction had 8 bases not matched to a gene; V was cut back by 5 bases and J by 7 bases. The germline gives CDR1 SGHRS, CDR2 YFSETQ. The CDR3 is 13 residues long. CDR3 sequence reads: CASSPYRGDEAFF. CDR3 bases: TGCGCCAGCAGTCCATACAGGGGTGATGAAGCTTTCTTT.

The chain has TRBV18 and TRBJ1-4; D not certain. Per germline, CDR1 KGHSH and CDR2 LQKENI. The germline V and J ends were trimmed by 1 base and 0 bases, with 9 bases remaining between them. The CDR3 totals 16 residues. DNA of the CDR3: TGTGCCAGCTCACCACAGGCAGGAGCAACTAATGAAAAACTGTTTTTT. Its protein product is CASSPQAGATNEKLFF. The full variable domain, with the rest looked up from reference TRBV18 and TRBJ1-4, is NAGVMQNPRHLVRRRGQEARLRCSPMKGHSHVYWYRQLPEEGLKFMVYLQKENIIDESGMPKERFSAEFPKEGPSILRIQQVVRGDSAAYFCASSPQAGATNEKLFFGSGTQLSVL.

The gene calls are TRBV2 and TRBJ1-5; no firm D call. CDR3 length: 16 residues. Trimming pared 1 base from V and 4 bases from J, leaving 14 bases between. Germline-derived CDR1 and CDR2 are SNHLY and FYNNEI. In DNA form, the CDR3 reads TGTGCCAGCAGTGAAGGGTCCCCGGGGAGGAATCAGCCCCAGCATTTT. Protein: CASSEGSPGRNQPQHF.

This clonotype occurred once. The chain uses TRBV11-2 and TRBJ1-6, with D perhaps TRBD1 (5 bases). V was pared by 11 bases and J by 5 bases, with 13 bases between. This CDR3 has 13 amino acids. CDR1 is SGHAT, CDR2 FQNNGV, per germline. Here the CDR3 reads CAWDPGNNSPLHF. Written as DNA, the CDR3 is TGTGCCTGGGACCCCGGTAATAATTCACCCCTCCACTTT.

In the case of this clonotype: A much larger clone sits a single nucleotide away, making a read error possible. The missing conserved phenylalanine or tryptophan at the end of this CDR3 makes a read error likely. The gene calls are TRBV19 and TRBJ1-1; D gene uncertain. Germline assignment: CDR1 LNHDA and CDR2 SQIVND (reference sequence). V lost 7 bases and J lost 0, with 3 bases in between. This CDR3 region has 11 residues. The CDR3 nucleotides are TGTGCCAGTAATGTGAACACTGAAGCTTTCTCT. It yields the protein CASNVNTEAFS.

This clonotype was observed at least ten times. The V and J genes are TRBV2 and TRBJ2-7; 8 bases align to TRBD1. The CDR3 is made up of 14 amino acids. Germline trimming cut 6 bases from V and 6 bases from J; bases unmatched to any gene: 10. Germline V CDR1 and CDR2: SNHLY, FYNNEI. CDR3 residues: CASSYGLQGGEQYF. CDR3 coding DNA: TGTGCCAGCAGCTACGGCCTACAGGGGGGCGAGCAGTACTTC.

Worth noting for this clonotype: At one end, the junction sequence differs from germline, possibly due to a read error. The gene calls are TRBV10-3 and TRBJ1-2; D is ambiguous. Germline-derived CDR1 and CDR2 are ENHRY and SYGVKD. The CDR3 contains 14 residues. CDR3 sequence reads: CASSHKFLNYGYTF. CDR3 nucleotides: TGTGCCAGCAGTCACAAGTTTTTAAACTATGGCTACACCTTC.

This chain's CDR3 is CASSSDPGTVNTEAFF. The CDR3 nucleotides are TGCGCCAGCAGCTCCGACCCCGGGACGGTCAACACTGAAGCTTTCTTT. This chain joins TRBV5-1 and TRBJ1-1; D may be TRBD1 (5 bases). Deletions cut 3 bases from V and 2 bases from J, with 17 bases between. The CDR3 runs to 16 residues. Germline assignment: CDR1 SGHRS and CDR2 YFSETQ.

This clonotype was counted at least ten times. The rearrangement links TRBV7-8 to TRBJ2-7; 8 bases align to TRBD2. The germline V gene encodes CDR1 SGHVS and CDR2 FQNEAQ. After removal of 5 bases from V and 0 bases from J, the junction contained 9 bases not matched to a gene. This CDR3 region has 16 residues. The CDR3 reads CASSTRGGKSSYEQYF. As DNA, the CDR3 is TGTGCCAGCAGCACTCGCGGGGGGAAGAGCTCCTACGAGCAGTACTTC. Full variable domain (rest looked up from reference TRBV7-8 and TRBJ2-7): GAGVSQSPRYKVAKRGQDVALRCDPISGHVSLFWYQQALGQGPEFLTYFQNEAQLDKSGLPSDRFFAERPEGSVSTLKIQRTQQEDSAVYLCASSTRGGKSSYEQYFGPGTRLTVT.

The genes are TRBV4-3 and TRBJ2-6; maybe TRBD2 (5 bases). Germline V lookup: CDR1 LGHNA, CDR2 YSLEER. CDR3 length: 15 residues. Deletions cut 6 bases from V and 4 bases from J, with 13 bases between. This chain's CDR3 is CASSRAGIGANVLTF. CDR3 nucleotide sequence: TGCGCCAGCAGTCGGGCCGGGATAGGGGCCAACGTCCTGACTTTC.

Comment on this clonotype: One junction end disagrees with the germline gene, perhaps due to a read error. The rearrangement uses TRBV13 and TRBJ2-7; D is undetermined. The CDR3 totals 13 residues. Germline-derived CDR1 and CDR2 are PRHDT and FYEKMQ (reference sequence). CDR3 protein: CAGSSIEAYEQYF. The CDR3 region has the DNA TGTGCCGGCAGTTCGATTGAGGCCTACGAGCAGTACTTC.

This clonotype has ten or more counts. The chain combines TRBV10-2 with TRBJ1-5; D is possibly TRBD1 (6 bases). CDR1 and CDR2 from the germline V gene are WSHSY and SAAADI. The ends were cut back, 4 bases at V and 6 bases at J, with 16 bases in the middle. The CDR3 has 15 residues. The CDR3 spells CASSGGRGQGQPQHF. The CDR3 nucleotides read TGCGCCAGCAGTGGGGGCCGGGGGCAGGGTCAGCCCCAGCATTTT.

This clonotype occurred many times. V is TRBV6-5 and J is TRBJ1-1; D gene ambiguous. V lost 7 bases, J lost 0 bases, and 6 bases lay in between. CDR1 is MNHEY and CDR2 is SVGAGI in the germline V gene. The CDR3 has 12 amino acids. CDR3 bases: TGTGCCAGCACGGCCATGAACACTGAAGCTTTCTTT. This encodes CASTAMNTEAFF.

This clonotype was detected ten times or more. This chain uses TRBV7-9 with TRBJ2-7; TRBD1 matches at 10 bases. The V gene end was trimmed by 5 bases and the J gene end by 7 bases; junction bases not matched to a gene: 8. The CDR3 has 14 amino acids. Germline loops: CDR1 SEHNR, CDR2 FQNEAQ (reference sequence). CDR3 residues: CASSPGTGVREQYF. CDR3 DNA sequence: TGTGCCAGCAGCCCAGGGACAGGGGTTAGGGAGCAGTACTTC.

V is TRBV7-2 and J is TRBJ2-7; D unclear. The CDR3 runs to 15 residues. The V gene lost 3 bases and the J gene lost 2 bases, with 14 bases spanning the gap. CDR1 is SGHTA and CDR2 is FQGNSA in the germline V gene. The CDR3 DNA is TGTGCCAGCAGCTTGAGCCGGCTGGGTCCCTACGAGCAGTACTTC. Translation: CASSLSRLGPYEQYF.